This T cell receptor (beta chain) was obtained from a study of blood T cell repertoires in COVID-19. Regarding this clone: Other DNA sequences in the same sample also yield this CDR3.

Measured with immunoSEQ multiplex PCR; TCRdb has only the in-frame clones, and not every one. The data show 100,000 or so clones, roughly 85% seen once. The germline CDR1 and CDR2 sequences are SGDLS and YYNGEE. The CDR3 length is 13 residues. V was clipped by 0 bases and J by 2 bases, with 5 bases between them. This receptor was taken from a man in his fifties or sixties with acute or convalescent COVID-19. Sequencing was performed on peripheral blood. V and J are TRBV9 and TRBJ2-5, with D tentatively TRBD2 (5 bases). DNA of the CDR3: TGTGCCAGCAGCGTAGCGGGGCAAGAGACCCAGTACTTC. It specifies CASSVAGQETQYF.